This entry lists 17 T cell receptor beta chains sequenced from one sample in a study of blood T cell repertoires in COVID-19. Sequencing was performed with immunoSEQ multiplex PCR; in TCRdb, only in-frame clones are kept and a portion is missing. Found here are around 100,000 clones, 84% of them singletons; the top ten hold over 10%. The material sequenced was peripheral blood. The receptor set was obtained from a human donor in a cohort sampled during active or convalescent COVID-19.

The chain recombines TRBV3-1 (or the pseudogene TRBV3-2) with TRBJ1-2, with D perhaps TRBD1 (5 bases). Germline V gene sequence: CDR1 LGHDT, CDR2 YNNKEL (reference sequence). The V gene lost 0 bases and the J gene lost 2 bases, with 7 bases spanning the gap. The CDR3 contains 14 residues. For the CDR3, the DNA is TGTGCCAGCAGCCAAGAGGCAGGGAACTATGGCTACACCTTC. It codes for CASSQEAGNYGYTF.

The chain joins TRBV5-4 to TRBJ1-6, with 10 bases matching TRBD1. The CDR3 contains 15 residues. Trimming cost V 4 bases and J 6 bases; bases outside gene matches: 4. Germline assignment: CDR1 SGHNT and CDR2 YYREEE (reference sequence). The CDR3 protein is CASSQDRGSNSPLHF. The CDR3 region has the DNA TGTGCCAGCAGCCAGGACAGGGGGTCTAATTCACCCCTCCACTTT.

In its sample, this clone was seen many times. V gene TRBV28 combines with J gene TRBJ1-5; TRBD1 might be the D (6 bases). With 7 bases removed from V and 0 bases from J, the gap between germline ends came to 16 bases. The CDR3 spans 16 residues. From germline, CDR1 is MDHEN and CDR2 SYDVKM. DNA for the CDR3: TGTGCCAGCATTTCCGGGACACTGTATAGCAATCAGCCCCAGCATTTT. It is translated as CASISGTLYSNQPQHF.

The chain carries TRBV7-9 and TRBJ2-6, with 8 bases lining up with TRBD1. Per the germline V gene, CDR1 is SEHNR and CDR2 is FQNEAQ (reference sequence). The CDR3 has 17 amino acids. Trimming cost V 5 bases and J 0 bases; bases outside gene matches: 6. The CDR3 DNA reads TGTGCCAGCAGCCGGGGACAGGCGATCTCTGGGGCCAACGTCCTGACTTTC. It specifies CASSRGQAISGANVLTF.

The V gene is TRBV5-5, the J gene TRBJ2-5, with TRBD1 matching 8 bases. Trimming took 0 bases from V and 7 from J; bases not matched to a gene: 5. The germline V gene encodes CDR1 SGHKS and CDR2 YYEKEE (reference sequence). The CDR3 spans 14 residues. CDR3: CASSLEGRGRTQYF. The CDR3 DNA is TGTGCCAGCAGCTTGGAGGGCAGGGGGCGGACCCAGTACTTC.

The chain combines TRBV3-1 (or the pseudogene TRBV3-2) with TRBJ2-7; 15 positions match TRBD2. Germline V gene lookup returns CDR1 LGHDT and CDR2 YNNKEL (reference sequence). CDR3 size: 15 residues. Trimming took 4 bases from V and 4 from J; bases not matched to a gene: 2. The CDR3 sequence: CASSRGTSGGYEQYF. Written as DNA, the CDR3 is TGTGCCAGCAGCCGAGGGACTAGCGGGGGGTACGAGCAGTACTTC.

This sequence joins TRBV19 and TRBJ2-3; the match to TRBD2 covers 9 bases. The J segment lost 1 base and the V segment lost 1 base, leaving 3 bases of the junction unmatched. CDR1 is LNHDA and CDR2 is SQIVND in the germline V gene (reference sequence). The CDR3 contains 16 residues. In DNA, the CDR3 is TGTGCCAGTAGTATAGCGTCTAGCGGGGGCACAGATACGCAGTATTTT. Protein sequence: CASSIASSGGTDTQYF.

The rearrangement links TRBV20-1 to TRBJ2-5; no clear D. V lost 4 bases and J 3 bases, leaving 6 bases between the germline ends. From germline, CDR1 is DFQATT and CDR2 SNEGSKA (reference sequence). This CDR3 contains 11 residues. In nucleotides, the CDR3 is TGCAGTGCTACCGTAGAAGAGACCCAGTACTTC. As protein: CSATVEETQYF.

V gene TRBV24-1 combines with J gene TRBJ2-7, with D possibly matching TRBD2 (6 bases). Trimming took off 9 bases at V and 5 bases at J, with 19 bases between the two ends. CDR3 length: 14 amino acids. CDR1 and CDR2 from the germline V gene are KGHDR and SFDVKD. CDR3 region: CATPGVKGENEQYF. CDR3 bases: TGTGCCACCCCGGGGGTGAAGGGTGAAAACGAGCAGTACTTC.

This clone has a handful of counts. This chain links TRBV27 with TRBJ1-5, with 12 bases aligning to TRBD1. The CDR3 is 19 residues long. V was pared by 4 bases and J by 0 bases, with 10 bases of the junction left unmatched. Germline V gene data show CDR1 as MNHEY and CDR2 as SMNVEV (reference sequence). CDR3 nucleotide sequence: TGTGCCAGCAGTTCTACCTTGGGACAGGGGGCCTATAGCAATCAGCCCCAGCATTTT. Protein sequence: CASSSTLGQGAYSNQPQHF.

This chain's CDR3 is CASSSQGAFETQYF. The CDR3 nucleotides read TGCGCCAGCAGCTCGCAGGGGGCGTTTGAGACCCAGTACTTC. The chain is built from TRBV5-1 and TRBJ2-5; 8 bases map to TRBD1. The CDR3 consists of 14 residues. V lost 3 bases, J lost 5 bases, and 6 bases stayed unmatched. Germline V gene lookup returns CDR1 SGHRS and CDR2 YFSETQ.

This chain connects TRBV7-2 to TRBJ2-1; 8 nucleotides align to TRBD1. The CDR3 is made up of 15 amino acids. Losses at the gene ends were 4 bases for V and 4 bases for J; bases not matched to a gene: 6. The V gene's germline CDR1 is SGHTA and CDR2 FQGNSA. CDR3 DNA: TGTGCCAGCAGCTGGGGGGACAGGCCGTACAATGAGCAGTTCTTC. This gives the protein CASSWGDRPYNEQFF. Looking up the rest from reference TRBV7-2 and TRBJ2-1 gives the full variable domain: GAGVSQSPSNKVTEKGKDVELRCDPISGHTALYWYRQSLGQGLEFLIYFQGNSAPDKSGLPSDRFSAERTGGSVSTLTIQRTQQEDSAVYLCASSWGDRPYNEQFFGPGTRLTVL.

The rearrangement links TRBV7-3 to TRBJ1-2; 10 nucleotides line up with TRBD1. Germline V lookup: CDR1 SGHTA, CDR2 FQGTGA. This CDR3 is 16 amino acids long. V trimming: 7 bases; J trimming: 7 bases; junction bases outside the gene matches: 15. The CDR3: CASNPRQGANPIGYTF. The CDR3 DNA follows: TGTGCCAGCAACCCTAGACAGGGGGCGAATCCTATTGGCTACACCTTC.

CDR3: CASSRGMGLSNYGYTF. In DNA form, the CDR3 reads TGTGCCAGCAGCAGGGGGATGGGCCTCAGTAACTATGGCTACACCTTC. The V gene is TRBV5-4, the J gene TRBJ1-2; TRBD1 might be the D (6 bases). The CDR3 is made up of 16 amino acids. Germline CDR1 is SGHNT and CDR2 is YYREEE (reference sequence). Trimming removed 4 bases from V and 1 base from J, with 17 bases in between.

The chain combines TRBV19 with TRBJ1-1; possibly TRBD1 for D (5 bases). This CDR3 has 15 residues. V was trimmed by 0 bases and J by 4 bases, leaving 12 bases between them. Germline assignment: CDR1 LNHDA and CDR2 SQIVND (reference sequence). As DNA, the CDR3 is TGTGCCAGTAGTATAGAGGGCAGGAGGGGCACTGAAGCTTTCTTT. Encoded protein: CASSIEGRRGTEAFF. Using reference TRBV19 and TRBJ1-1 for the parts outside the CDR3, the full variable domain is DGGITQSPKYLFRKEGQNVTLSCEQNLNHDAMYWYRQDPGQGLRLIYYSQIVNDFQKGDIAEGYSVSREKKESFPLTVTSAQKNPTAFYLCASSIEGRRGTEAFFGQGTRLTVV.

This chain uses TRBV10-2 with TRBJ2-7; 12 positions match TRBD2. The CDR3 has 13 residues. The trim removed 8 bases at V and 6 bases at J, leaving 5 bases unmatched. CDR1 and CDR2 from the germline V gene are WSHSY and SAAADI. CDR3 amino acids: CASGLAGGPEQYF. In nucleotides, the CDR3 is TGCGCCAGCGGCCTAGCGGGGGGGCCCGAGCAGTACTTC.

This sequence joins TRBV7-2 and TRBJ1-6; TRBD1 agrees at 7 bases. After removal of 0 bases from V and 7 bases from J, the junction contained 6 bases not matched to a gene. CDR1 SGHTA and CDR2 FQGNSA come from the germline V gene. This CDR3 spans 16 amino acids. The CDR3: CASSLATGQRNSPLHF. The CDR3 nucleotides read TGTGCCAGCAGCTTAGCGACGGGACAGAGGAATTCACCCCTCCACTTT.